The 7 T cell receptor beta chains below all came from one sample that was sequenced in a study of CD8 T cells in Susac syndrome. An input of about 0.45 to 1 ug of RNA was subjected to reverse transcription using random hexamers. TCRdb processed the immunoSEQ multiplex PCR reads anew with MiXCR; each CDR3 protein has one entry. The sample gives about 100,000 distinct CDR3 sequences, 95% of which show up once; approximately 0.3% is in the top ten. What was sequenced was CD8+ T cells from PBMCs. The receptors stem from a human donor with Susac syndrome.

This clonotype turned up a few times. The V and J genes are TRBV14 and TRBJ1-1; D is undetermined. The CDR3 has 11 residues. V was pared by 5 bases and J by 1 base, with 2 bases between. Germline loops: CDR1 SGHDN, CDR2 FVKESK. The DNA for the CDR3 is TGTGCCAGCAGCGAGAACACTGAAGCTTTCTTT. This codes for CASSENTEAFF.

This chain uses TRBV15 with TRBJ1-5; no clear D. Trimming removed 0 bases at V and 2 bases at J, with 11 bases between. This CDR3 comprises 16 residues. The V gene's germline CDR1 is LNHNV and CDR2 YYDKDF (reference sequence). The CDR3 DNA is TGTGCCACCAGCAGAGATTTGGGGAATGGCAATCAGCCCCAGCATTTT. This gives the protein CATSRDLGNGNQPQHF.

V gene TRBV29-1 combines with J gene TRBJ1-2, with D perhaps matching TRBD1 (5 bases). This CDR3 has 15 amino acids. From germline, CDR1 is SQVTM and CDR2 ANQGSEA. V was shortened by 4 bases and J by 0 bases, with 15 bases between the two germline ends. The CDR3 nucleotides read TGCAGCGTTGTGTTTAGACGGACATCTAACTATGGCTACACCTTC. It is translated as CSVVFRRTSNYGYTF.

The J gene is TRBJ1-1, the V gene TRBV29-1; a weak D match, TRBD1 (5 bases). Between the trimmed V and J ends, which lost 0 bases and 0 bases, there was a span of 14 bases. The CDR3 consists of 16 residues. The germline V gene has CDR1 SQVTM and CDR2 ANQGSEA. The CDR3 spells CSVEDRGLAMNTEAFF. DNA for the CDR3: TGCAGCGTTGAAGATAGGGGACTCGCAATGAACACTGAAGCTTTCTTT.

This clonotype has a single count. The chain couples TRBV5-1 to TRBJ2-7, with a possible D match to TRBD1 (6 bases). Germline values: CDR1 SGHRS, CDR2 YFSETQ. The CDR3 covers 14 residues. The germline V and J ends were trimmed by 4 bases and 0 bases, with 11 bases remaining between them. The CDR3 loop reads CASSRTGNSYEQYF. CDR3 nucleotides: TGCGCCAGCAGCAGAACAGGGAACTCCTACGAGCAGTACTTC.

CDR3 protein: CASSSGPQETQYF. The CDR3, as DNA: TGTGCCAGCAGTTCCGGGCCCCAAGAGACCCAGTACTTC. This chain joins TRBV12-3 or TRBV12-4 and TRBJ2-5; D is unresolved. The CDR3 runs to 13 residues. V was pared by 4 bases and J by 1 base, with 7 bases between.

This clonotype was recorded a few times. The genes are TRBV24-1 and TRBJ1-1; D gene ambiguous. Trimming took off 0 bases at V and 4 bases at J, with 2 bases between the two ends. CDR1 is KGHDR and CDR2 is SFDVKD in the germline V gene. This CDR3 spans 12 amino acids. CDR3 in amino acids: CATSDLGTEAFF. The CDR3 region has the DNA TGTGCCACCAGTGATTTGGGCACTGAAGCTTTCTTT.